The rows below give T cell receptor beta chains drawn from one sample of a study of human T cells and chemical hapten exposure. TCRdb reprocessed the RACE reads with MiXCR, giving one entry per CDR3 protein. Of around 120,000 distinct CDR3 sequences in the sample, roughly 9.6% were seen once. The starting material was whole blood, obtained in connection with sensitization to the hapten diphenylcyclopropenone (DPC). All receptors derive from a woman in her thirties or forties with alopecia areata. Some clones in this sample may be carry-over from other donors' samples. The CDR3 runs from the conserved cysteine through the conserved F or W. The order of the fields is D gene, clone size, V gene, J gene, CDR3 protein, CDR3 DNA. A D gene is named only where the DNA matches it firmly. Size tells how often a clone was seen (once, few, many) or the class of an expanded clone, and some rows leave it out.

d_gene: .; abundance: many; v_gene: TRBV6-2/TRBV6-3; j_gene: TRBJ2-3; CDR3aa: CASTDGPIPTQYF; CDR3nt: TGTGCCAGCACCGATGGACCGATCCCTACGCAGTATTTT
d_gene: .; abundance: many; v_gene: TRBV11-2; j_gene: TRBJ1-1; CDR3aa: CASSLVGHPNTEAFF; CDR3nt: TGTGCCAGCAGCTTAGTGGGACACCCAAACACTGAAGCTTTCTTT
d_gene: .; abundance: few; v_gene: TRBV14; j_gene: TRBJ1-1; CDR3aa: CASSPSKGLVNTEAFF; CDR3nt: TGTGCCAGCAGCCCAAGCAAAGGGTTGGTGAACACTGAAGCTTTCTTT
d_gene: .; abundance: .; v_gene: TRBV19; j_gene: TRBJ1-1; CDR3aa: CASSSTGTEAFF; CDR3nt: TGTGCCAGTAGTTCGACGGGGACTGAAGCTTTCTTT
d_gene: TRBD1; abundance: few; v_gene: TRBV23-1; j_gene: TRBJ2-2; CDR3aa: CASSQSQGELRTGELFF; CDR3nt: TGCGCCAGCAGTCAATCGCAGGGGGAATTGAGGACCGGGGAGCTGTTTTTT
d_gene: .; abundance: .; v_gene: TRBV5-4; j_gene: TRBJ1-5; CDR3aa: CASSLSAERNQPQHF; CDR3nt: TGTGCCAGCAGCTTGTCGGCAGAGCGGAATCAGCCCCAGCATTTT
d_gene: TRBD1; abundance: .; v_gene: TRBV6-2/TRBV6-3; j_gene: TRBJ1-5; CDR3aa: CASTVTGLNNQPQHF; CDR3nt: TGTGCCAGCACCGTGACAGGGTTAAACAATCAGCCCCAGCATTTT
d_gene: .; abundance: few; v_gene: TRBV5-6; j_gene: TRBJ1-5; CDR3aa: CASSLDRDEYNQPQHF; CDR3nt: TGTGCCAGCAGCTTGGACAGGGACGAATACAATCAGCCCCAGCATTTT
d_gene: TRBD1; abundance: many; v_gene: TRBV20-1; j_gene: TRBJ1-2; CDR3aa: CSARGTGGDYGYTF; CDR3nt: TGCAGTGCTAGAGGGACAGGGGGCGACTATGGCTACACCTTC
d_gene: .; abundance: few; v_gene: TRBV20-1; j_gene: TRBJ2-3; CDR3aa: CSASRRGVTSTDTQYF; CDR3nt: TGCAGTGCTTCCAGGAGAGGGGTTACTAGCACAGATACGCAGTATTTT
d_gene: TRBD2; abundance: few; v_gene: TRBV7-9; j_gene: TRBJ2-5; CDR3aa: CASSPGTSGRSETQYF; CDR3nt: TGTGCCAGCAGCCCGGGGACTAGCGGGAGGTCGGAGACCCAGTACTTC
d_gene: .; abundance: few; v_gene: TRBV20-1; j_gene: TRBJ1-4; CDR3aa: CSAMGAPGGELFF; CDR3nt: TGCAGTGCTATGGGAGCCCCGGGGGGGGAACTGTTTTTT
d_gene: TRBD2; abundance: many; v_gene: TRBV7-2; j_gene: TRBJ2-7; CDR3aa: CASSLGLAGYEQYF; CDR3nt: TGTGCCAGCAGCCTGGGACTAGCGGGCTACGAGCAGTACTTC
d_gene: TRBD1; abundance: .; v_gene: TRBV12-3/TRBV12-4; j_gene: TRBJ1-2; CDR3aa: CASSQAGQGAGGYTF; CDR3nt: TGTGCCAGCAGTCAAGCGGGACAGGGGGCGGGAGGCTACACCTTC
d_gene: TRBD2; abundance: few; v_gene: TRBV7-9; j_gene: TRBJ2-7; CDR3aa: CASSHETSGREQYF; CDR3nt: TGTGCCAGCAGCCATGAGACTAGCGGCCGGGAGCAGTACTTC
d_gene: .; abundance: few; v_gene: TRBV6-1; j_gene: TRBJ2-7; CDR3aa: CASSQSRGAYEQYF; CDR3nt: TGTGCCAGCAGCCAGAGCAGGGGCGCGTACGAGCAGTACTTC
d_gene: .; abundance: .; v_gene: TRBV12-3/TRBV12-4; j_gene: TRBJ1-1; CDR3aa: CASTPWGGGATEAFF; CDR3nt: TGTGCCAGCACCCCTTGGGGTGGAGGAGCCACTGAAGCTTTCTTT
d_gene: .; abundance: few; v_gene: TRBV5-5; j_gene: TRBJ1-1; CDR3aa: CASSFLNEAFF; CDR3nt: TGTGCCAGCAGCTTCTTGAATGAAGCTTTCTTT
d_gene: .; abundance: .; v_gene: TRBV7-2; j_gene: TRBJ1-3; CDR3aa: CASSGGAGNTIYF; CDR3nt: TGTGCCAGCAGTGGAGGGGCTGGAAACACCATATATTTT
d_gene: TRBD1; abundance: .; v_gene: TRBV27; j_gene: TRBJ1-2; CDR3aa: CASRRGSGQGYGYTF; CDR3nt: TGTGCCAGCAGGAGGGGATCGGGACAGGGCTATGGCTACACCTTC
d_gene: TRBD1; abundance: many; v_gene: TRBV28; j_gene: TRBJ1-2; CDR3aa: CASSFGTGNYGYTF; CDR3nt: TGTGCCAGCAGTTTTGGGACAGGGAACTATGGCTACACCTTC
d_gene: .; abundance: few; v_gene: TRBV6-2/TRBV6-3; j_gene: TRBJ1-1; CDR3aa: CASWREGGSPASEAFF; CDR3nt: TGTGCCAGCTGGAGGGAGGGGGGCTCCCCCGCTTCCGAAGCTTTCTTT
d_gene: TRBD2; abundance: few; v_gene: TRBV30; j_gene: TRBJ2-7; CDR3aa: CAWSSDSGTYEQYF; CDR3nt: TGTGCCTGGAGTAGTGATAGCGGGACCTACGAGCAGTACTTC